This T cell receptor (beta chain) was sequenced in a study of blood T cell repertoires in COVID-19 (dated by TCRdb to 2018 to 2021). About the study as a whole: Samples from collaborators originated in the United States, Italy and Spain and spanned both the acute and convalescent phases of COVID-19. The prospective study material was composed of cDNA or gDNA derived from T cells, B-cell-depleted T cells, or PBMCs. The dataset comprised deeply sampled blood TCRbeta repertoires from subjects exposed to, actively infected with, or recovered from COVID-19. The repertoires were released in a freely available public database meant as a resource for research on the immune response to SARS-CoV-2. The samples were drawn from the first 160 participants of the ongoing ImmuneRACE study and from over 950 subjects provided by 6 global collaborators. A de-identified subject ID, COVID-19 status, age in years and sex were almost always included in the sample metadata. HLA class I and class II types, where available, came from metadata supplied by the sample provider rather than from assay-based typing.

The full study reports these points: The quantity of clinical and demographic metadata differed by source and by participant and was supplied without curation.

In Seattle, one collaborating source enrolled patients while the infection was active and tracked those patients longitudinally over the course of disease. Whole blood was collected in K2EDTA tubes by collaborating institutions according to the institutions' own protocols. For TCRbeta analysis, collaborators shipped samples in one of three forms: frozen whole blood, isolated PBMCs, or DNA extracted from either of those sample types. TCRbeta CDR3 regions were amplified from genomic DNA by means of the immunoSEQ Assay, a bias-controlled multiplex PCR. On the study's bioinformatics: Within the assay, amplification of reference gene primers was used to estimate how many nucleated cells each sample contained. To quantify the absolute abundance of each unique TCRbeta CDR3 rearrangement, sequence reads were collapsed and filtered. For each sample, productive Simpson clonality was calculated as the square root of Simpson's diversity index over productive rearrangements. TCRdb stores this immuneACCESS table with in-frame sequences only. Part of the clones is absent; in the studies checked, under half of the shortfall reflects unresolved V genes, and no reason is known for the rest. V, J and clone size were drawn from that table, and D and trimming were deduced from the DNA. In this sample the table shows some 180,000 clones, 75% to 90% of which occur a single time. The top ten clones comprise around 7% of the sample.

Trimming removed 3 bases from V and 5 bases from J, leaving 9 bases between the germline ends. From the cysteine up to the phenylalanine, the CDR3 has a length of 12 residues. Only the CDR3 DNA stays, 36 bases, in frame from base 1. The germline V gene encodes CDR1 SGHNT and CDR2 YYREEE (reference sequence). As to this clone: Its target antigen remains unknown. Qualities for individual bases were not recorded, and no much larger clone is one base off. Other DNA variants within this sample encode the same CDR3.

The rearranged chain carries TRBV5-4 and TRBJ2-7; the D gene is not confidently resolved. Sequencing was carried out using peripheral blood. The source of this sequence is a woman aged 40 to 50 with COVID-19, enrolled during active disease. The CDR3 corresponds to CASSSVGDEQYF. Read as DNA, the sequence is TGTGCCAGCAGCTCTGTAGGAGACGAGCAGTACTTC.